Listed below are T cell receptor beta chains from one sample, sequenced in a study of vaccination and CD4 T cells after COVID-19. Their antigens are not known. TCRdb processed the PCR reads anew with MiXCR; each CDR3 protein has one entry. There are around 17,000 distinct CDR3 sequences in the sample; approximately 48% occur only once, and 4.5% to 5% lies in the top ten. The sample in question was CD4+ T cells from blood, cultured in vitro, obtained before SARS-CoV-2 vaccination. Receptors were obtained from a human donor who had recovered from COVID-19. Each CDR3 is given with its conserved first and last residue. The D gene is left open where the match is weak. Size tells how often a clone was seen (once, few, many) or the class of an expanded clone, and some rows leave it out.

CDR3nt,CDR3aa,j_gene,d_gene,v_gene,abundance
TGTGCCAGCAGTGCCAGGGTAGGGGATGGCTACACCTTC,CASSARVGDGYTF,TRBJ1-2,NA,TRBV25-1,NA
TGCAGTGCTGAAAGGACAGGGGGCTCGGTGACCCAGTACTTC,CSAERTGGSVTQYF,TRBJ2-5,TRBD1,TRBV20-1,few
TGTGCCAGCAGCTTGATGTTCGGCTCGAACACCGGGGAGCTGTTTTTT,CASSLMFGSNTGELFF,TRBJ2-2,NA,TRBV7-2,NA
TGTGCCAGCAGCCAGGACAGGGGGCTGGTAGGAGCTTTCTTT,CASSQDRGLVGAFF,TRBJ1-1,TRBD1,TRBV7-9,NA
TGCGCCAGCAGCCAAGACCCAGGTACAGATACGCAGTATTTT,CASSQDPGTDTQYF,TRBJ2-3,NA,TRBV4-1,NA
TGTGCCAGCTCGGAGGGTTCCTATGGCTACACCTTC,CASSEGSYGYTF,TRBJ1-2,NA,TRBV12-3/TRBV12-4,NA
TGTGCCAGCAGCTTAGAGGGGAGGCGCGGCTACACCTTC,CASSLEGRRGYTF,TRBJ1-2,NA,TRBV7-9,NA
TGTGCCAGCAGTTACCGACTAGCGGGGGGGCCGCCCGAGACCCAGTACTTC,CASSYRLAGGPPETQYF,TRBJ2-5,TRBD2,TRBV6-2/TRBV6-3,NA
TGCAGCGCCGTGGGACAGGGGCGGACAGATACGCAGTATTTT,CSAVGQGRTDTQYF,TRBJ2-3,TRBD1,TRBV29-1,NA
TGTGCCAGCACCCCAGGGGCCCCTGGAAACACCATATATTTT,CASTPGAPGNTIYF,TRBJ1-3,NA,TRBV6-1,NA
TGTGCCAGCAGTGCGTCTACAGGGGTGGTCTCCTACGAGCAGTACTTC,CASSASTGVVSYEQYF,TRBJ2-7,TRBD1,TRBV28,once
TGCAGCGCCGGATCGCGCAATCAGCCCCAGCATTTT,CSAGSRNQPQHF,TRBJ1-5,NA,TRBV29-1,NA
TGTGCCAGCAGTCCCCTGACAGACAATTATGGCTACACCTTC,CASSPLTDNYGYTF,TRBJ1-2,NA,TRBV6-1,NA
TGTGCCAGCAGTTTAGTCAGGGGTGATCAGCCCCAGCATTTT,CASSLVRGDQPQHF,TRBJ1-5,NA,TRBV27,NA
TGTGCCAGCAGCTCCGACAGGGTCGGGACCCAGTACTTC,CASSSDRVGTQYF,TRBJ2-5,TRBD1,TRBV7-6,few
TGTGCCACCAAAGAAGACGGGGAGCTGTTTTTT,CATKEDGELFF,TRBJ2-2,NA,TRBV7-6,NA
TGTGCCAGCAGTTTGGTTAGGGGACTAGCGGGAGCCTACAATGAGCAGTTCTTC,CASSLVRGLAGAYNEQFF,TRBJ2-1,TRBD2,TRBV28,once
TGTGCCAGCAGTTTAAGACAGGCGGATTCACCCCTCCACTTT,CASSLRQADSPLHF,TRBJ1-6,NA,TRBV27,NA
TGTGCCAGCAGCAGCCGACAGGGCGACACTGAAGCTTTCTTT,CASSSRQGDTEAFF,TRBJ1-1,TRBD1,TRBV7-6,few
TGTGCCAGCACCCAACCCGGAGCAGGGAGCGATGGCTACACCTTC,CASTQPGAGSDGYTF,TRBJ1-2,NA,TRBV6-1,NA
TGTGCCAGCAGTTTAAGGGTCATGAACACTGAAGCTTTCTTT,CASSLRVMNTEAFF,TRBJ1-1,NA,TRBV28,NA
TGTGCCAGCAGCTTAGCGTTTGGGGCACAAGAGACCCAGTACTTC,CASSLAFGAQETQYF,TRBJ2-5,NA,TRBV7-2,NA
TGTGCCAGCAGCCCACCCATGGGTGGCACAGGAGAAGCTTTCTTT,CASSPPMGGTGEAFF,TRBJ1-1,NA,TRBV11-3,few
TGTGCCAGCAGCGTAACGGGGCTAGCGGGGGGACATGAGCAGTTCTTC,CASSVTGLAGGHEQFF,TRBJ2-1,TRBD2,TRBV11-3,NA
TGCAGCGTTAGTTCTCCCGATCAGCCCCAGCATTTT,CSVSSPDQPQHF,TRBJ1-5,NA,TRBV29-1,NA
TGTGCCAGCAGGGGGCCACGGACAGGTTACTATGGCTACACCTTC,CASRGPRTGYYGYTF,TRBJ1-2,NA,TRBV21-1,few
TGTGCCAGCAGTCCCCGGACAGGGGTAGGCACTGAAGCTTTCTTT,CASSPRTGVGTEAFF,TRBJ1-1,TRBD1,TRBV6-1,NA